What follows are 11 T cell receptor beta chains derived from one specimen sequenced in a study of regulatory T cells in long-lasting Graves disease. As to time point: newly diagnosed GD, antithyroid drugs for less than 3 months. The TCR library used RNA extracted from PBMCs. In building TCR beta libraries, iRepertoire HTBI primers were used together with Arm-PCR of CDR3 regions. TCRdb re-called the multiplex PCR reads through MiXCR, storing one row per CDR3 protein. The sample consists of roughly 500,000 distinct CDR3 sequences, 14% of them appearing once. The sample was also reused in another study, on T cells in Graves' hyperthyroidism and ophthalmopathy.

The material was peripheral blood mononuclear cells (PBMCs), obtained at new diagnosis, from a patient treated with antithyroid drugs. The receptors were gathered from a woman aged 50 to 60 with Graves disease.

The rearrangement links TRBV10-1 to TRBJ2-7, with a tentative D call TRBD2 (5 bases). From germline, CDR1 is WNHNN and CDR2 SYGVQD (reference sequence). V was pared by 2 bases and J by 5 bases, with 16 bases between. There are 15 residues in the CDR3. The CDR3 nucleotides are TGCGCCAGCAGTGAGGGCAACCAACTCGGGAACGAGCAGTACTTC. It encodes CASSEGNQLGNEQYF.

This clonotype was picked up many times. Sequence at one end of the junction differs from germline and may be a read error. The chain employs TRBV11-2 and TRBJ1-6; tentative D call: TRBD1 (6 bases). The CDR3 is 13 residues long. Germline V gene lookup returns CDR1 SGHAT and CDR2 FQNNGV. This chain's CDR3 is CASSLEGDSPLHF. The CDR3 bases are TGTGCCAGCAGTTTAGAGGGGGATTCACCCCTCCACTTT.

In its sample, this clonotype was seen many times. This chain uses TRBV2 with TRBJ2-3, with D possibly TRBD2 on 5 matching bases. Trimming left V 7 bases short and J 4 bases short, with 21 bases between. Germline lookup yields CDR1 SNHLY and CDR2 FYNNEI. The CDR3 extends over 16 amino acids. CDR3 sequence (DNA): TGTGCCAGCAATAAAGTTCGGGGTCGGTTTTCAGATACGCAGTATTTT. Encoded protein: CASNKVRGRFSDTQYF.

The V and J genes are TRBV6-2 or TRBV6-3 and TRBJ2-1; perhaps TRBD2 as D (6 bases). Trimming removed 7 bases from V and 8 bases from J, with 12 bases in between. CDR1 and CDR2 (germline): MNHEY, SVGEGT. This CDR3 spans 12 amino acids. The CDR3 protein is CASTAGRYEQFF. In nucleotides, the CDR3 is TGTGCCAGCACTGCGGGGAGGTATGAGCAGTTCTTC.

This clonotype was seen repeatedly, ten times or more. CDR3 residues: CASSFGLAGHTGELFF. CDR3 nucleotide sequence: TGCGCCAGCAGCTTTGGACTAGCGGGACACACCGGGGAGCTGTTTTTT. This chain joins TRBV5-1 and TRBJ2-2; 12 bases agree with TRBD2. Germline-derived CDR1 and CDR2 are SGHRS and YFSETQ. This CDR3 has 16 residues. Unmatched junction bases numbered 2, after V lost 2 bases and J lost 3 bases.

The chain couples TRBV5-1 to TRBJ1-4; no clear D. The V and J ends lost 7 bases and 8 bases respectively, with 18 bases between them. The CDR3 runs to 14 residues. The germline gives CDR1 SGHRS, CDR2 YFSETQ. The CDR3 nucleotides are TGCGCCAGCTCTGAGCGGGAGGCGGTCGAAAAACTGTTTTTT. Translation: CASSEREAVEKLFF.

This clonotype was detected a few times. The gene calls are TRBV27 and TRBJ2-2, with TRBD1 matching over 9 bases. Trimming took 4 bases from V and 4 from J; bases not matched to a gene: 13. CDR1 and CDR2 from the germline V gene are MNHEY and SMNVEV (reference sequence). This CDR3 is built from 18 residues. This CDR3 is CASSSQSPGTGFTGELFF. As DNA, the CDR3 is TGTGCCAGCAGTTCCCAGTCCCCCGGGACAGGGTTCACCGGGGAGCTGTTTTTT.

This chain joins TRBV6-5 and TRBJ2-5, with TRBD1 as a possible D gene (5 bases). Trimming cost V 0 bases and J 5 bases, with 10 bases left between them. CDR1 MNHEY and CDR2 SVGAGI come from the germline V gene. CDR3 size: 14 residues. The CDR3 coding sequence is TGTGCCAGCAGTTACTCGTGGGGCAAGGAGACCCAGTACTTC. Protein: CASSYSWGKETQYF.

This clonotype was counted many times. The chain employs TRBV9 and TRBJ1-2; a weak D match, TRBD1 (5 bases). Trimming took 6 bases from V and 8 from J, leaving 20 bases between them. Per germline, CDR1 SGDLS and CDR2 YYNGEE. The CDR3 loop spans 14 amino acids. The CDR3 DNA sequence: TGTGCCAGCACCCATCAAGGGGCCGTCGGCGGCTACACCTTC. Residues: CASTHQGAVGGYTF.

This clonotype was recorded at least ten times. This sequence joins TRBV27 and TRBJ2-7, with 8 bases that match TRBD2. The CDR3 spans 16 residues. V was pared by 4 bases and J by 4 bases, with 12 bases of the junction left unmatched. Germline CDR1 reads MNHEY; CDR2 reads SMNVEV (reference sequence). The CDR3: CASSSRGAGGRYEQYF. The CDR3, as DNA: TGTGCCAGCAGTTCCCGGGGGGCGGGAGGAAGGTACGAGCAGTACTTC.

Worth noting for this clonotype: A much larger clone lies a single base off, so this may be a read error. The chain has TRBV3-1 and TRBJ1-1; D remains ambiguous. Germline V CDR1 and CDR2: LGHDT, YNNKEL (reference sequence). The CDR3 contains 14 residues. DNA for the CDR3: TGTGCCAGCAGCCAAGATCTAGGGAGCACTGAAGCTTCCTTT. Amino acid sequence: CASSQDLGSTEASF.